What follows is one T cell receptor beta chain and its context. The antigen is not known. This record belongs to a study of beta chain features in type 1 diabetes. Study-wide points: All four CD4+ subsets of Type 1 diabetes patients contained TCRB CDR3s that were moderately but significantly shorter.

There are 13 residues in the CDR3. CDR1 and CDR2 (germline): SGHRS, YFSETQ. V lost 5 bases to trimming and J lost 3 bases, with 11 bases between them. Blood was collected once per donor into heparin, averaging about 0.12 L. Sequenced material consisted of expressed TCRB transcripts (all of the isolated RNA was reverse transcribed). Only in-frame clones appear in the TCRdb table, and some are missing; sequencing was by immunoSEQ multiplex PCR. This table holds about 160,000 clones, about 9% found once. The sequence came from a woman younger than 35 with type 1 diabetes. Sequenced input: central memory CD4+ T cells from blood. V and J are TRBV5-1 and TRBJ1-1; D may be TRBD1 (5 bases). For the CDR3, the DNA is TGCGCCAGCAGACCCAGACAGCACACTGAAGCTTTCTTT. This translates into CASRPRQHTEAFF.